This TCR beta chain originates from a study of CD8 T cells in Susac syndrome. It was with random hexamers that about 0.45 to 1 ug RNA was reverse transcribed. From the immunoSEQ multiplex PCR reads, TCRdb called clonotypes with MiXCR, one entry per CDR3 protein. The sample lists approximately 180,000 distinct CDR3 sequences, approximately 94% seen once, with approximately 0.09% in the top ten. Germline V gene data show CDR1 as SGHAT and CDR2 as FQNNGV. The J segment lost 2 bases and the V segment lost 5 bases, leaving 4 bases of the junction unmatched. The CDR3 consists of 14 residues. Sequenced: CD4+ T cells from PBMCs. The chain uses TRBV11-2 and TRBJ2-7, with 9 nucleotides matching TRBD2. This receptor was obtained from a human donor with multiple sclerosis. CDR3 bases: TGTGCCAGCAGCAGTAGCGGGGGAACCTACGAGCAGTACTTC. This gives the protein CASSSSGGTYEQYF.